The next 24 T cell receptor beta chains were all read from a single sample in a study of beta chain features in type 1 diabetes. cDNA synthesis used the whole RNA isolate, giving expressed TCRB sequences. Method: immunoSEQ multiplex PCR; TCRdb's copy keeps in-frame clones and lacks some. The sample holds around 300,000 clones, 11% seen once. The sequencing sample was made of naive CD4+ T cells from blood. These receptors were obtained from a woman aged 25 to 39 in good health.

The chain recombines TRBV28 with TRBJ2-7; 10 nucleotides align to TRBD2. The CDR3 runs 16 residues. CDR1 and CDR2 from the germline V gene are MDHEN and SYDVKM. Trimming at V came to 4 bases and at J to 9 bases, leaving 15 bases not matched to a gene. The CDR3 bases are TGTGCCAGCAGTTCGCCGATAGCGGGAGGACCTACGTCGCAGTACTTC. This sequence encodes CASSSPIAGGPTSQYF.

This clone has only a few counts. This chain links TRBV18 with TRBJ2-1; 13 bases fit TRBD2. The length of the CDR3 is 16 residues. Per the germline V gene, CDR1 is KGHSH and CDR2 is LQKENI. With V trimmed by 4 bases and J by 9 bases, 9 bases remained unmatched. The CDR3 region is CASSLTLAGGLVEQFF. CDR3 nucleotide sequence: TGTGCCAGCTCACTGACACTAGCGGGAGGGCTAGTTGAGCAGTTCTTC.

V gene TRBV12-5 combines with J gene TRBJ1-1, with 9 bases fitting TRBD1. The CDR3 is 13 residues long. Germline CDR1 and CDR2: LGHNT and FRNRAP. The V gene end was trimmed by 6 bases and the J gene end by 4 bases; junction bases not matched to a gene: 3. The CDR3 DNA follows: TGTGCTAGTGGGCCGGACAGGGGCACTGAAGCTTTCTTT. As protein: CASGPDRGTEAFF.

This sequence joins TRBV2 and TRBJ1-2; 7 bases agree with TRBD1. Germline trimming cut 8 bases from V and 3 bases from J; bases unmatched to any gene: 6. The CDR3 contains 13 residues. In germline, CDR1 is SNHLY, CDR2 FYNNEI. In DNA form, the CDR3 reads TGTGCCAGCTCTCGAGGGGGCGACTATGGCTACACCTTC. It is translated as CASSRGGDYGYTF.

This clone was observed a handful of times. The chain uses TRBV29-1 and TRBJ1-5; 9 nucleotides align to TRBD1. V shed 5 bases and J 4 bases; nucleotides not matched to a gene: 9. The CDR3 totals 15 residues. CDR1 SQVTM and CDR2 ANQGSEA come from the germline V gene. The CDR3 is CSVRTGEVGNQPQHF. CDR3 coding DNA: TGCAGCGTTCGGACAGGGGAAGTCGGGAATCAGCCCCAGCATTTT.

This rearrangement joins TRBV28 to TRBJ1-5, with unresolved D. V was clipped by 8 bases and J by 5 bases, with 19 bases between them. The CDR3 runs 15 residues. CDR1 and CDR2 from the germline V gene are MDHEN and SYDVKM. This CDR3 reads CASLPLGADHQPQHF. The CDR3 DNA follows: TGTGCCAGCCTACCTCTTGGAGCAGACCATCAGCCCCAGCATTTT.

V is TRBV28 and J is TRBJ1-4, with D possibly matching TRBD1 (5 bases). Germline assignment: CDR1 MDHEN and CDR2 SYDVKM. The V end lost 8 bases, the J end lost 8 bases, and 15 bases lay between the germline ends. The CDR3 contains 13 residues. The CDR3: CASLGTLREKLFF. CDR3 in DNA: TGTGCCAGCCTAGGGACTTTGAGGGAAAAACTGTTTTTT.

The chain employs TRBV14 and TRBJ2-1, with D maybe TRBD2 (5 bases). This CDR3 is 18 amino acids long. CDR1 is SGHDN, CDR2 FVKESK, per germline. Deletions cut 1 base from V and 0 bases from J, with 16 bases between. CDR3 DNA sequence: TGTGCCAGCAGCCAAGTTTTTGGCGGGCGAAGCTCCTACAATGAGCAGTTCTTC. This gives the protein CASSQVFGGRSSYNEQFF. Variable domain in full (rest from reference TRBV14 and TRBJ2-1): EAGVTQFPSHSVIEKGQTVTLRCDPISGHDNLYWYRRVMGKEIKFLLHFVKESKQDESGMPNNRFLAERTGGTYSTLKVQPAELEDSGVYFCASSQVFGGRSSYNEQFFGPGTRLTVL.

This clone was observed a handful of times. The chain recombines TRBV27 with TRBJ1-3; D remains ambiguous. Germline assignment: CDR1 MNHEY and CDR2 SMNVEV (reference sequence). The CDR3 consists of 14 residues. V gave up 8 bases and J gave up 0 bases, with 11 bases separating them. Here the CDR3 DNA reads TGTGCCAGCCGCCCGTACTTCTCTGGAAACACCATATATTTT. Its translation: CASRPYFSGNTIYF.

This chain connects TRBV4-3 to TRBJ2-7, with TRBD2 as a possible D gene (6 bases). Germline CDR1 LGHNA, CDR2 YSLEER. V was trimmed by 0 bases and J by 5 bases, leaving 8 bases between them. This CDR3 is 13 amino acids long. CDR3 sequence reads: CASSQDAGNEQYF. Written as DNA, the CDR3 is TGCGCCAGCAGCCAAGACGCGGGGAACGAGCAGTACTTC.

V usage is TRBV6-6 and J usage is TRBJ2-1; maybe TRBD1 (6 bases). Per the germline V gene, CDR1 is MNHNY and CDR2 is SVGAGI (reference sequence). The CDR3 has 13 residues. V dropped 5 bases and J dropped 2 bases, with 7 bases sitting between them. CDR3 residues: CASSPGAYNEQFF. The CDR3 coding sequence is TGTGCCAGCAGTCCAGGGGCCTACAATGAGCAGTTCTTC.

The V and J genes are TRBV7-8 and TRBJ2-1; no reliable D call. Trimming removed 4 bases at V and 8 bases at J, with 9 bases between. The germline V gene encodes CDR1 SGHVS and CDR2 FQNEAQ. CDR3 length equals 12 residues. DNA for the CDR3: TGTGCCAGCAGCTCTGATGCAGATGAGCAGTTCTTC. It yields the protein CASSSDADEQFF.

V and J are TRBV29-1 and TRBJ2-1; possible D gene TRBD1, 6 bases. Germline V lookup: CDR1 SQVTM, CDR2 ANQGSEA. The CDR3 is 15 residues long. V was trimmed by 6 bases and J by 0 bases, leaving 15 bases between them. Here the CDR3 reads CSVDQGHYSYNEQFF. The CDR3 DNA reads as TGCAGCGTAGACCAGGGACACTACTCCTACAATGAGCAGTTCTTC.

This chain uses TRBV7-8 with TRBJ1-5; D remains unclear. CDR1 SGHVS and CDR2 FQNEAQ come from the germline V gene. The V end lost 1 base, the J end lost 5 bases, and 12 bases lay between the germline ends. This CDR3 has 15 amino acids. The CDR3 is CASSLGALWDQPQHF. The CDR3 bases are TGTGCCAGCAGCTTAGGGGCCCTCTGGGATCAGCCCCAGCATTTT.

This clone showed up just a few times. The chain uses TRBV9 and TRBJ1-1; no clear D. Trimming removed 6 bases at V and 1 base at J, with 13 bases between. The CDR3 has 14 amino acids. Germline V CDR1 and CDR2: SGDLS, YYNGEE. CDR3 DNA: TGTGCCAGCATGGGCCCGGGGAAGAACACTGAAGCTTTCTTT. Translating gives CASMGPGKNTEAFF.

This rearrangement joins TRBV6-5 to TRBJ2-7; 11 nucleotides line up with TRBD2. The ends lost 0 bases at V and 6 bases at J; junction bases unmatched: 4. The CDR3 loop spans 15 amino acids. CDR1 is MNHEY, CDR2 SVGAGI, per germline. The CDR3 region has the DNA TGTGCCAGCAGTTACTCCTTAGCGGGAGGGCGCGAGCAGTACTTC. Its protein is CASSYSLAGGREQYF.

This chain joins TRBV18 and TRBJ2-6; unclear D gene. This CDR3 contains 14 residues. CDR1 and CDR2 (germline): KGHSH, LQKENI. V lost 5 bases to trimming and J lost 3 bases, with 8 bases between them. The CDR3 DNA reads as TGTGCCAGCTCATGGGCAGGTGGGGCCAACGTCCTGACTTTC. It specifies CASSWAGGANVLTF.

A few counts support this clone. This chain connects TRBV7-2 to TRBJ2-3; D is perhaps TRBD2 (6 bases). Trimming took 2 bases from V and 0 from J, leaving 9 bases between them. The CDR3 length is 15 residues. CDR1 and CDR2 from the germline V gene are SGHTA and FQGNSA. This chain's CDR3 is CASSLQSGSTDTQYF. In DNA, the CDR3 is TGTGCCAGCAGCTTACAGAGCGGGAGCACAGATACGCAGTATTTT.

V usage is TRBV7-2 and J usage is TRBJ2-7; TRBD1 matches 8 bases. The CDR3 has 14 residues. V lost 0 bases to trimming and J lost 4 bases; unmatched junction nucleotides: 2. The germline gives CDR1 SGHTA, CDR2 FQGNSA. The CDR3 sequence: CASSLAGTGYEQYF. The CDR3 DNA sequence: TGTGCCAGCAGCTTAGCCGGGACAGGTTACGAGCAGTACTTC.

This clone has only a few counts. The chain links TRBV28 to TRBJ2-7; no definite D call. The V end was cut by 6 bases, the J end by 3 bases, with 12 bases between. Per the germline V gene, CDR1 is MDHEN and CDR2 is SYDVKM. This CDR3 spans 13 amino acids. The CDR3 coding sequence is TGTGCCAGCAGACTATATGAGAGCTACGAGCAGTACTTC. This encodes CASRLYESYEQYF.

The chain recombines TRBV11-1 with TRBJ2-4; D not resolved. In germline, CDR1 is SGHAT, CDR2 FQDESV (reference sequence). Deletions cut 11 bases from V and 0 bases from J, with 14 bases between. This CDR3 is 14 amino acids long. The CDR3 here is CAVSPILAKNIQYF. The CDR3, as DNA: TGTGCCGTCTCCCCAATACTAGCCAAAAACATTCAGTACTTC.

V gene TRBV18 combines with J gene TRBJ1-1, with 7 nucleotides matching TRBD1. The CDR3 has 15 amino acids. The germline V gene encodes CDR1 KGHSH and CDR2 LQKENI. V shed 9 bases, J shed 0 bases, and the junction held 10 bases outside the gene matches. DNA of the CDR3: TGTGCCAGTTGCCGGGACAGTGCCATGAACACTGAAGCTTTCTTT. Translation: CASCRDSAMNTEAFF.

This clone has a handful of counts. This chain links TRBV7-2 with TRBJ2-3; 8 bases match TRBD2. The CDR3 is 17 amino acids. Trimming removed 5 bases from V and 2 bases from J; junction bases left unmatched: 12. Germline lookup yields CDR1 SGHTA and CDR2 FQGNSA. Here the CDR3 reads CASSTRTSSSSTDTQYF. The CDR3 nucleotides are TGTGCCAGCAGCACCAGGACTAGCTCGTCCTCCACAGATACGCAGTATTTT.

This chain links TRBV25-1 with TRBJ2-5; 11 bases match TRBD2. Germline V gene lookup returns CDR1 MGHDK and CDR2 SYGVNS. The CDR3 sequence is 17 residues long. J was trimmed by 5 bases and V by 4 bases; bases with no gene match: 12. The CDR3 region is CASSARPLAGGPETQYF. For the CDR3, the DNA is TGTGCCAGCAGTGCCCGTCCCCTAGCGGGAGGACCGGAGACCCAGTACTTC.